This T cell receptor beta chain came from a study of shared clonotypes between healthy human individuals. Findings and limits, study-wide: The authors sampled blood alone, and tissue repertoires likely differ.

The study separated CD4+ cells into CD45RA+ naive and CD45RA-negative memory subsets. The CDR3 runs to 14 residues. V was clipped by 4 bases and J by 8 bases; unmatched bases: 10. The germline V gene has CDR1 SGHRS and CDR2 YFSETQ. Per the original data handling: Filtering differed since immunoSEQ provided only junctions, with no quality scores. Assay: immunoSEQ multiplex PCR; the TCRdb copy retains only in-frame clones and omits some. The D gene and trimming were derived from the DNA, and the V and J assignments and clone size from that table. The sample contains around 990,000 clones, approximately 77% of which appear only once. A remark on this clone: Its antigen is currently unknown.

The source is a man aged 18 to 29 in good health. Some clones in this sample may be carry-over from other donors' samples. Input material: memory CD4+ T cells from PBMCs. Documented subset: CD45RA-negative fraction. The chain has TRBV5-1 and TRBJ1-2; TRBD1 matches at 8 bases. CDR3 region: CASSTLVTGDGYTF. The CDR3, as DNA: TGCGCCAGCAGCACTCTGGTGACAGGGGACGGCTACACCTTC.